Presented here are 29 T cell receptor beta chains from one specimen sequenced in a study of blood T cell repertoires in COVID-19. The table came from immunoSEQ multiplex PCR; TCRdb's copy has only in-frame clones and leaves some out. The repertoire has fewer than 150,000 clones, around 86% of them found once; the top ten carry around 5%. The sample comprised peripheral blood. The source is a human donor in a cohort sampled during active COVID-19.

V and J are TRBV30 and TRBJ1-2; 12 bases align to TRBD1. The CDR3 is 15 amino acids. With V trimmed by 4 bases and J by 5 bases, 8 bases remained unmatched. CDR1 is GTSNPN, CDR2 SVGIG, per germline (reference sequence). The CDR3 here is CAWNDGTGGLYGYTF. The DNA of the CDR3 is TGTGCCTGGAATGACGGGACAGGGGGCTTGTATGGCTACACCTTC.

The chain combines TRBV19 with TRBJ2-1, with 9 nucleotides matching TRBD2. V shed 7 bases and J 5 bases; nucleotides not matched to a gene: 3. This CDR3 contains 13 residues. CDR1 LNHDA and CDR2 SQIVND come from the germline V gene (reference sequence). CDR3 residues: CASTTSGNNEQFF. Here the CDR3 DNA reads TGTGCCAGTACGACTAGCGGTAACAATGAGCAGTTCTTC.

The chain joins TRBV6-4 to TRBJ2-3, with D possibly matching TRBD1 (5 bases). The CDR3 is 12 residues long. V gave up 6 bases and J gave up 4 bases, with 8 bases separating them. Germline-derived CDR1 and CDR2 are MRHNA and SNTAGT. The CDR3 region has the DNA TGTGCCAGCAGGCAGGGTCCAGATACGCAGTATTTT. Its protein product is CASRQGPDTQYF.

The chain employs TRBV5-4 and TRBJ2-5, with 13 bases that match TRBD2. V shed 4 bases and J 3 bases; nucleotides not matched to a gene: 3. The CDR3 covers 15 residues. Germline CDR1 SGHNT, CDR2 YYREEE (reference sequence). The CDR3, as DNA: TGTGCCAGCAGCCTGGGGACTAGCGGGAAAGAGACCCAGTACTTC. Its translation: CASSLGTSGKETQYF. The full variable domain, with the rest looked up from reference TRBV5-4 and TRBJ2-5, is ETGVTQSPTHLIKTRGQQVTLRCSSQSGHNTVSWYQQALGQGPQFIFQYYREEENGRGNFPPRFSGLQFPNYSSELNVNALELDDSALYLCASSLGTSGKETQYFGPGTRLLVL.

V is TRBV30 and J is TRBJ1-2; D is unresolved. V lost 2 bases, J lost 3 bases, and 7 bases lay in between. The CDR3 totals 12 residues. Per germline, CDR1 GTSNPN and CDR2 SVGIG (reference sequence). CDR3 in DNA: TGTGCCTGGAGTCCACACCACTATGGCTACACCTTC. It is translated as CAWSPHHYGYTF.

This clone was detected only once. The V call is TRBV4-2, the J call TRBJ2-5; D gene unclear. V was clipped by 4 bases and J by 4 bases, with 19 bases between them. Per the germline V gene, CDR1 is LGHNA and CDR2 is YNFKEQ. The CDR3 consists of 16 residues. CDR3 DNA: TGTGCCAGCAGCCCCTCATTCGCGTTTGGTACAGAGACCCAGTACTTC. Translation gives CASSPSFAFGTETQYF.

This clone was found once. The chain recombines TRBV28 with TRBJ1-5; the D is unclear. From germline, CDR1 is MDHEN and CDR2 SYDVKM. V lost 5 bases to trimming and J lost 2 bases, with 10 bases between them. This CDR3 has 14 amino acids. The CDR3 reads CASSAGRGNQPQHF. CDR3 DNA sequence: TGTGCCAGCAGTGCCGGGAGGGGCAATCAGCCCCAGCATTTT.

The chain carries TRBV5-5 and TRBJ1-2; D possibly corresponds to TRBD1 (6 bases). The germline V and J ends were trimmed by 2 bases and 4 bases, with 15 bases remaining between them. The CDR3 consists of 15 residues. The germline gives CDR1 SGHKS, CDR2 YYEKEE (reference sequence). The CDR3 here is CASSFGQNPRYGYTF. The DNA for the CDR3 is TGTGCCAGCAGCTTTGGACAGAATCCACGCTATGGCTACACCTTC.

This chain connects TRBV10-3 to TRBJ2-1; D uncertain. Trimming removed 4 bases from V and 7 bases from J, with 11 bases in between. The CDR3 spans 13 residues. Germline V gene sequence: CDR1 ENHRY, CDR2 SYGVKD. The CDR3 is CAISADFKNEQFF. In DNA form, the CDR3 reads TGTGCCATCAGTGCAGATTTTAAGAATGAGCAGTTCTTC.

The chain has TRBV7-2 and TRBJ2-1; 11 bases are shared with TRBD2. Germline V lookup: CDR1 SGHTA, CDR2 FQGNSA. The CDR3 loop spans 16 amino acids. Losses at the gene ends were 5 bases for V and 4 bases for J; bases not matched to a gene: 7. Here the CDR3 reads CASSPPTSGIYNEQFF. Written as DNA, the CDR3 is TGTGCCAGCAGCCCTCCGACTAGCGGGATTTACAATGAGCAGTTCTTC. The whole variable domain, filled in from reference TRBV7-2 and TRBJ2-1, reads GAGVSQSPSNKVTEKGKDVELRCDPISGHTALYWYRQSLGQGLEFLIYFQGNSAPDKSGLPSDRFSAERTGGSVSTLTIQRTQQEDSAVYLCASSPPTSGIYNEQFFGPGTRLTVL.

A remark on this clone: The same CDR3 can be traced to other DNA sequences in this sample. The rearrangement uses TRBV18 and TRBJ1-2, with TRBD1 matching over 8 bases. Trimming removed 3 bases from V and 7 bases from J; junction bases left unmatched: 10. The CDR3 length is 15 residues. Per germline, CDR1 KGHSH and CDR2 LQKENI. DNA of the CDR3: TGTGCCAGCTCACCCCCCGTGACGGACAGGGTTGGCTACACCTTC. Its protein product is CASSPPVTDRVGYTF.

Only one count was recorded for this clone. The genes are TRBV5-1 and TRBJ2-3; possibly TRBD2 for D (7 bases). This CDR3 comprises 15 residues. Germline V lookup: CDR1 SGHRS, CDR2 YFSETQ. V lost 1 base and J lost 5, with 14 bases in between. This CDR3 reads CASSLLGGAQDTQYF. CDR3 in DNA: TGCGCCAGCAGCTTGTTGGGGGGGGCGCAAGATACGCAGTATTTT.

The chain combines TRBV6-1 with TRBJ2-5, with 12 bases identical to TRBD1. The length of the CDR3 is 16 residues. The V and J ends lost 4 bases and 2 bases, in that order; junction bases with no gene match: 5. Germline CDR1 is MNHNS and CDR2 is SASEGT. The CDR3 spells CASSGRDRGPQETQYF. In DNA form, the CDR3 reads TGTGCCAGCAGTGGCCGGGACAGGGGGCCACAAGAGACCCAGTACTTC.

The chain couples TRBV6-5 to TRBJ1-5; 7 bases map to TRBD1. With 5 bases clipped from V and 3 bases from J, the junction kept 4 bases outside the gene matches. The germline CDR1 and CDR2 sequences are MNHEY and SVGAGI. The CDR3 runs to 14 residues. The CDR3 DNA is TGTGCCAGCAGTACGGGACAGCACAATCAGCCCCAGCATTTT. Translation gives CASSTGQHNQPQHF.

J is TRBJ1-4 and V is TRBV5-6; TRBD1 aligns across 9 bases. Trimming at V came to 3 bases and at J to 6 bases, leaving 6 bases not matched to a gene. The CDR3 spans 15 residues. Germline CDR1 is SGHDT and CDR2 is YYEEEE. The CDR3 is CASSSGTGTYEKLFF. The CDR3, as DNA: TGTGCCAGCAGCTCCGGGACAGGGACGTATGAAAAACTGTTTTTT.

The rearrangement uses TRBV6-6 and TRBJ1-4, with 8 bases matching TRBD1. The CDR3 is made up of 16 amino acids. The ends lost 0 bases at V and 3 bases at J; junction bases unmatched: 3. In germline, CDR1 is MNHNY, CDR2 SVGAGI (reference sequence). The CDR3 region is CASSYSDRVPNEKLFF. CDR3 nucleotide sequence: TGTGCCAGCAGTTACTCGGACAGGGTTCCTAATGAAAAACTGTTTTTT.

This clone was detected a few times. The chain combines TRBV5-6 with TRBJ2-7; TRBD2 agrees at 13 bases. CDR1 is SGHDT, CDR2 YYEEEE, per germline. Germline trimming cut 3 bases from V and 4 bases from J; bases unmatched to any gene: 4. The length of the CDR3 is 15 residues. In DNA form, the CDR3 reads TGTGCCAGCAGCTCGACGGGACTAGCGGGATACGAGCAGTACTTC. It specifies CASSSTGLAGYEQYF.

The chain recombines TRBV25-1 with TRBJ2-2; a possible D gene is TRBD2 (6 bases). CDR3 length: 16 amino acids. CDR1 and CDR2 (germline): MGHDK, SYGVNS. V was trimmed by 6 bases and J by 3 bases, leaving 17 bases between them. CDR3 region: CASSLGRGKDTGELFF. The CDR3, as DNA: TGTGCCAGCAGCCTGGGGCGGGGTAAGGACACCGGGGAGCTGTTTTTT. Using reference TRBV25-1 and TRBJ2-2 for the parts outside the CDR3, the full variable domain is EADIYQTPRYLVIGTGKKITLECSQTMGHDKMYWYQQDPGMELHLIHYSYGVNSTEKGDLSSESTVSRIRTEHFPLTLESARPSHTSQYLCASSLGRGKDTGELFFGEGSRLTVL.

CDR3 sequence reads: CASRTLAGGSTEAFF. Written as DNA, the CDR3 is TGTGCCAGCAGAACTCTCGCAGGGGGCTCCACTGAAGCTTTCTTT. V and J are TRBV28 and TRBJ1-1, with 8 bases that match TRBD1. With V trimmed by 6 bases and J by 4 bases, 10 bases remained unmatched. This CDR3 spans 15 amino acids. Germline CDR1 and CDR2: MDHEN and SYDVKM.

The V gene is TRBV28, the J gene TRBJ1-2, with D possibly TRBD1 on 5 matching bases. This CDR3 is built from 16 residues. CDR1 is MDHEN and CDR2 is SYDVKM in the germline V gene. Trimming cost V 7 bases and J 4 bases, with 22 bases left between them. Here the CDR3 DNA reads TGTGCCAGCACCGGTGGGCAGGGTATTTTAATCTATGGCTACACCTTC. Residues: CASTGGQGILIYGYTF.

This rearrangement joins TRBV7-2 to TRBJ1-2; D unresolved. Trimming shortened V by 1 base and J by 1 base, and 10 bases separated the two germline ends. CDR1 is SGHTA and CDR2 is FQGNSA in the germline V gene. The CDR3 runs 15 residues. Here the CDR3 reads CASSLERTYNYGYTF. CDR3 in DNA: TGTGCCAGCAGCTTAGAGCGCACCTATAACTATGGCTACACCTTC.

J is TRBJ2-7 and V is TRBV9; D call uncertain. CDR3 length: 13 residues. Germline assignment: CDR1 SGDLS and CDR2 YYNGEE. Trimming stripped 0 bases from V and 2 bases from J, with 6 bases between. The DNA of the CDR3 is TGTGCCAGCAGCGTAGGAGATGCCTACGAGCAGTACTTC. Translation: CASSVGDAYEQYF.

This chain joins TRBV7-8 and TRBJ2-3; no clear D. CDR3 length: 15 residues. Looked up from germline, CDR1 is SGHVS and CDR2 is FQNEAQ. V lost 1 base and J 0 bases, leaving 8 bases between the germline ends. The CDR3 bases are TGTGCCAGCAGCTTAGTCGTAGATAGCACAGATACGCAGTATTTT. Encoded protein: CASSLVVDSTDTQYF.

The chain links TRBV14 to TRBJ2-7, with TRBD2 identical over 7 bases. The CDR3 is made up of 14 amino acids. Unmatched junction bases numbered 3, after V lost 4 bases and J lost 0 bases. In germline, CDR1 is SGHDN, CDR2 FVKESK. CDR3: CASSPRDYSYEQYF. DNA of the CDR3: TGTGCCAGCAGCCCCCGGGACTACTCCTACGAGCAGTACTTC.

The genes are TRBV7-9 and TRBJ2-1; D call uncertain. The germline gives CDR1 SEHNR, CDR2 FQNEAQ (reference sequence). The CDR3 extends over 14 amino acids. Trimming took 3 bases from V and 0 from J, leaving 6 bases between them. The CDR3 reads CASSLQFSYNEQFF. The CDR3 nucleotides are TGTGCCAGCAGCTTGCAGTTCTCCTACAATGAGCAGTTCTTC.

CDR3 loop: CATSETSTRDRTYGYTF. The CDR3 DNA reads as TGTGCCACCAGTGAAACCAGCACCCGGGACAGGACCTATGGCTACACCTTC. The gene calls are TRBV24-1 and TRBJ1-2; 8 bases agree with TRBD1. The junction had 13 bases not matched to a gene; V was cut back by 4 bases and J by 4 bases. Germline CDR1 is KGHDR and CDR2 is SFDVKD. The length of the CDR3 is 17 residues.

This chain uses TRBV7-3 with TRBJ2-1; possible D gene TRBD2, 6 bases. The CDR3 is made up of 15 amino acids. Looked up from germline, CDR1 is SGHTA and CDR2 is FQGTGA. Trimming took off 0 bases at V and 8 bases at J, with 14 bases between the two ends. DNA for the CDR3: TGTGCCAGCAGCTTAACCCCAGCGGGCGGAGATGAGCAGTTCTTC. Its translation: CASSLTPAGGDEQFF.

The chain uses TRBV7-9 and TRBJ2-3; 12 bases map to TRBD2. V shed 5 bases, J shed 6 bases, and the junction held 9 bases outside the gene matches. Germline V gene lookup returns CDR1 SEHNR and CDR2 FQNEAQ (reference sequence). The CDR3 spans 16 residues. CDR3 protein: CASSARSSGRGDTQYF. CDR3 nucleotide sequence: TGTGCCAGCAGCGCCCGTTCTAGCGGGAGGGGGGATACGCAGTATTTT. The variable domain in full, completed from reference TRBV7-9 and TRBJ2-3, reads DTGVSQNPRHKITKRGQNVTFRCDPISEHNRLYWYRQTLGQGPEFLTYFQNEAQLEKSRLLSDRFSAERPKGSFSTLEIQRTEQGDSAMYLCASSARSSGRGDTQYFGPGTRLTVL.

The chain combines TRBV27 with TRBJ1-2; no clear D. V was shortened by 1 base and J by 4 bases, with 13 bases between the two germline ends. This CDR3 is built from 15 residues. CDR1 MNHEY and CDR2 SMNVEV come from the germline V gene (reference sequence). In DNA form, the CDR3 reads TGTGCCAGCAGTTTATTCGCGACTCGGGGCTATGGCTACACCTTC. This codes for CASSLFATRGYGYTF.